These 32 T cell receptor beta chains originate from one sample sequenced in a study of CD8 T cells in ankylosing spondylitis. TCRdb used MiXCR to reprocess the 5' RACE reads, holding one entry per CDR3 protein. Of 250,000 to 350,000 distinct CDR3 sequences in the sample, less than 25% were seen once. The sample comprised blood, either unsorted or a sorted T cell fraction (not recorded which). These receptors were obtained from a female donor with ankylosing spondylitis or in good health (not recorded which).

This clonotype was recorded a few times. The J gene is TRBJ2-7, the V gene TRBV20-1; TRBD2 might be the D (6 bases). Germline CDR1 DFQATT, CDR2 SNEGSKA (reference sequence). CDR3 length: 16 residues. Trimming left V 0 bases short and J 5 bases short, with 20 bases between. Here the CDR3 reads CSARDPLRSAGNEQYF. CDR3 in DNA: TGCAGTGCTAGAGATCCCCTCCGGTCGGCGGGAAACGAGCAGTACTTC.

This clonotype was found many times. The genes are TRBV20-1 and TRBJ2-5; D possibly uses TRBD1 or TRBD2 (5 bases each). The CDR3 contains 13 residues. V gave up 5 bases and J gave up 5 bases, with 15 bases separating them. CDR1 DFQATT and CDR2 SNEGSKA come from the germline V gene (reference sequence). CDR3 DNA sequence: TGCAGTGCTTCTCCGTGGGGGAAGGAGACCCAGTACTTC. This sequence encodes CSASPWGKETQYF.

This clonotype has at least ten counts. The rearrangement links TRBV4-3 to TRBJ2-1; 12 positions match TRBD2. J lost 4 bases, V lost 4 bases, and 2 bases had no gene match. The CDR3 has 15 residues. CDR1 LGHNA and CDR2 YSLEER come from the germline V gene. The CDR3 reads CASSRTSGAYNEQFF. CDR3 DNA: TGCGCCAGCAGCCGGACTAGCGGGGCGTACAATGAGCAGTTCTTC.

CDR3: CASSPWSGRERDTQYF. CDR3 DNA: TGTGCCAGCAGTCCCTGGAGCGGGAGGGAGAGAGATACGCAGTATTTT. This chain uses TRBV6-1 with TRBJ2-3, with 10 nucleotides matching TRBD2. The germline gives CDR1 MNHNS, CDR2 SASEGT. V was pared by 5 bases and J by 5 bases, with 10 bases of the junction left unmatched. The CDR3 has 16 amino acids.

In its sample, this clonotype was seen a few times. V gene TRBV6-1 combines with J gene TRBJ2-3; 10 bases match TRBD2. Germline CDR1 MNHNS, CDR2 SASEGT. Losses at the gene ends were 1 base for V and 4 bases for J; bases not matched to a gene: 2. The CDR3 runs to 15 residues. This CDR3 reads CASSEGTSGPDTQYF. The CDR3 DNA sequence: TGTGCCAGCAGTGAAGGGACTAGCGGTCCAGATACGCAGTATTTT.

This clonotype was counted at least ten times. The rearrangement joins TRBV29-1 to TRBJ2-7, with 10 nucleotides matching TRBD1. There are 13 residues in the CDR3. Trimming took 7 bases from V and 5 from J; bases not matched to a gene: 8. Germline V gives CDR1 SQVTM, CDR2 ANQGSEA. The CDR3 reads CSALTGGFNEQYF. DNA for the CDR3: TGCAGCGCCTTGACAGGGGGCTTCAACGAGCAGTACTTC.

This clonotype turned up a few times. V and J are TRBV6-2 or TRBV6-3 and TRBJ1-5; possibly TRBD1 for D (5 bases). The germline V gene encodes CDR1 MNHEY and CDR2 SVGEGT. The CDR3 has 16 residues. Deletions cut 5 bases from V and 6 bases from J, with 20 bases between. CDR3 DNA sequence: TGTGCCAGCAGTGGGGGAGGAGCCGCGGGAATTCAGCCCCAGCATTTT. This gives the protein CASSGGGAAGIQPQHF.

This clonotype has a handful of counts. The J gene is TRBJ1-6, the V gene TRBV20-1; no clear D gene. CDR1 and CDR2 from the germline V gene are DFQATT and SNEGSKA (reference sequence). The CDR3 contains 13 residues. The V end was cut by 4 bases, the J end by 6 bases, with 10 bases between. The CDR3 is CSANRLSNSPLHF. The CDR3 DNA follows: TGCAGTGCTAACAGACTGAGTAATTCACCCCTCCACTTT.

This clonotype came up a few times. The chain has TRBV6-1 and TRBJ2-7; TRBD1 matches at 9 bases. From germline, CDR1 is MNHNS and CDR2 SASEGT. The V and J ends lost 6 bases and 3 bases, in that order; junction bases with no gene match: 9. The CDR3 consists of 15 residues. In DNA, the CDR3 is TGTGCCAGCAGCCCCGACAGGGGGGGGATCTACGAGCAGTACTTC. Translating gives CASSPDRGGIYEQYF.

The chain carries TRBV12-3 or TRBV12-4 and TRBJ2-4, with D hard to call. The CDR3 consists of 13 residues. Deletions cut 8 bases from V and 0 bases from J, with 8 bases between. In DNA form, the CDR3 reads TGTGCCAGCGGCCCATTAGCCAAAAACATTCAGTACTTC. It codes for CASGPLAKNIQYF.

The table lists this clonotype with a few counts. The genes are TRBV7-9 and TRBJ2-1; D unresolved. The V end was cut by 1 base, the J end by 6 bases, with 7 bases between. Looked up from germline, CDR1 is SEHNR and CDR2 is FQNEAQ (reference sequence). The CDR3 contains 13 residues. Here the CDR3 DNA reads TGTGCCAGCAGCTTAGAACTCTTCAATGAGCAGTTCTTC. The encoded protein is CASSLELFNEQFF.

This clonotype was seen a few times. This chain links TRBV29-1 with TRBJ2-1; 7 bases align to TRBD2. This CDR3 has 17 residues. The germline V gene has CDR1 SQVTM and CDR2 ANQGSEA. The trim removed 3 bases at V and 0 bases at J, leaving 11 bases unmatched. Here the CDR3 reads CSVDKVGGPSSYNEQFF. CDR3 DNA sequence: TGCAGCGTTGACAAAGTGGGAGGGCCCAGCTCCTACAATGAGCAGTTCTTC.

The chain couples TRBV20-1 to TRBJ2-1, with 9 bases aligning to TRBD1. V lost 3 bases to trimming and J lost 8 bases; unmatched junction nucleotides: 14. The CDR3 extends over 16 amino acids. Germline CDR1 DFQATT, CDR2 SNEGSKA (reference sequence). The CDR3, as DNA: TGCAGTGCTAGCAAAATAGGGACAGGGACGTCCGATGAGCAGTTCTTC. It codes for CSASKIGTGTSDEQFF.

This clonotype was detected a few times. CDR3 in amino acids: CASKGTHNEQFF. The CDR3 DNA reads as TGTGCCAGCAAAGGGACTCACAATGAGCAGTTCTTC. This sequence joins TRBV2 and TRBJ2-1, with TRBD2 as a possible D gene (6 bases). This CDR3 is 12 amino acids long. Germline-derived CDR1 and CDR2 are SNHLY and FYNNEI. The V end was cut by 7 bases, the J end by 5 bases, with 9 bases between.

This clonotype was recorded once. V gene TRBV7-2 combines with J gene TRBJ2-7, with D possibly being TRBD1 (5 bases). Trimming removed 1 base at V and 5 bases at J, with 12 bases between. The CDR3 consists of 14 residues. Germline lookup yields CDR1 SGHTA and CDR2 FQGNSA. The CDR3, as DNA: TGTGCCAGCAGCTTAGTTAGCAGGGCTAACGAGCAGTACTTC. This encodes CASSLVSRANEQYF.

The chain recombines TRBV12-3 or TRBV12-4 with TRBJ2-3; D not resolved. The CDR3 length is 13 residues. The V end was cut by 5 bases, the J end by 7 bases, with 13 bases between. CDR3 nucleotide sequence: TGTGCCAGCAGTCCCCCTCTTAGGAATACGCAGTATTTT. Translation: CASSPPLRNTQYF.

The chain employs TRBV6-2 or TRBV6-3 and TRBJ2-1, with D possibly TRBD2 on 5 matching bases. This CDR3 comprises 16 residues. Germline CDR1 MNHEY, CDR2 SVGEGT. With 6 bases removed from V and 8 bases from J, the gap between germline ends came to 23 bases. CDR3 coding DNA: TGTGCCAGCAGCCCCCCACCTAGTGCGGGTTTGCATGAGCAGTTCTTC. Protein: CASSPPPSAGLHEQFF.

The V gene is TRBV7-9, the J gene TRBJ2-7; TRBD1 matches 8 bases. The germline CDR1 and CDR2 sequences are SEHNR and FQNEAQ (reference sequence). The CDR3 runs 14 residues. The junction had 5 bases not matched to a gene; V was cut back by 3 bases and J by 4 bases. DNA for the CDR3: TGTGCCAGCAGCTTGACGACAGGGGCGTACGAGCAGTACTTC. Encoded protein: CASSLTTGAYEQYF. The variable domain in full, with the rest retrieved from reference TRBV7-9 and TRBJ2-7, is DTGVSQNPRHKITKRGQNVTFRCDPISEHNRLYWYRQTLGQGPEFLTYFQNEAQLEKSRLLSDRFSAERPKGSFSTLEIQRTEQGDSAMYLCASSLTTGAYEQYFGPGTRLTVT.

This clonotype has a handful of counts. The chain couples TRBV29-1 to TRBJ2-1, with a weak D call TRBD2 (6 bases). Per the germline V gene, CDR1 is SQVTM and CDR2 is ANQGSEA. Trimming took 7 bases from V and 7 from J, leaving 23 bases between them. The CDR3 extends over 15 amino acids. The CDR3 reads CSDPRRGREGNEQFF. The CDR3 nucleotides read TGCAGCGACCCGAGGCGGGGCCGTGAGGGGAATGAGCAGTTCTTC.

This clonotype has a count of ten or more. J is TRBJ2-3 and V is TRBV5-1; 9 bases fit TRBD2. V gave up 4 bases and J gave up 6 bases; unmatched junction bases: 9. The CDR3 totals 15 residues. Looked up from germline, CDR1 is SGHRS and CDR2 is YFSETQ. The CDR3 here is CASSPGLARSDTQYF. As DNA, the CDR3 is TGCGCCAGCAGCCCCGGACTAGCGAGGTCTGATACGCAGTATTTT. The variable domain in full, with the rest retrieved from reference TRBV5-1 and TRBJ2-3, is KAGVTQTPRYLIKTRGQQVTLSCSPISGHRSVSWYQQTPGQGLQFLFEYFSETQRNKGNFPGRFSGRQFSNSRSEMNVSTLELGDSALYLCASSPGLARSDTQYFGPGTRLTVL.

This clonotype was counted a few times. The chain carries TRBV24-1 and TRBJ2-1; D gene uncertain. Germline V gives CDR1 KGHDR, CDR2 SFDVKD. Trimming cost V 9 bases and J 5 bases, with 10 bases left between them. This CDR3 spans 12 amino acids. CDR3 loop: CATGSINNEQFF. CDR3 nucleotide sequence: TGTGCCACCGGGTCTATTAACAATGAGCAGTTCTTC.

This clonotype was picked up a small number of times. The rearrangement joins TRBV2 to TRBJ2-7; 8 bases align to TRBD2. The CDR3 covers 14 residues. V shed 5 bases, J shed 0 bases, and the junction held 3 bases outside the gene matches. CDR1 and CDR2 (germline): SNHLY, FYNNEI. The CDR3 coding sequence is TGTGCCAGCAGTTATAGCGGGAACTCCTACGAGCAGTACTTC. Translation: CASSYSGNSYEQYF. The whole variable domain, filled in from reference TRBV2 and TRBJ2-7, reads EPEVTQTPSHQVTQMGQEVILRCVPISNHLYFYWYRQILGQKVEFLVSFYNNEISEKSEIFDDQFSVERPDGSNFTLKIRSTKLEDSAMYFCASSYSGNSYEQYFGPGTRLTVT.

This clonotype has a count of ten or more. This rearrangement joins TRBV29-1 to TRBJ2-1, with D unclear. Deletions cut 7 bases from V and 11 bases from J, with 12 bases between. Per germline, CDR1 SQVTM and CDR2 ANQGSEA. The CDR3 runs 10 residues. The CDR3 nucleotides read TGCAGCGCCTACGACGGAAAGCAGTTCTTC. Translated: CSAYDGKQFF.

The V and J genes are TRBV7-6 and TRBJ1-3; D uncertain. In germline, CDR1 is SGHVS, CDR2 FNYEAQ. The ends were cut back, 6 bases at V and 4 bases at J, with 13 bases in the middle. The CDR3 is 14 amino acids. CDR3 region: CASSDPGRGNTIYF. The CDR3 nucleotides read TGTGCCAGCAGTGACCCCGGGAGGGGAAACACCATATATTTT. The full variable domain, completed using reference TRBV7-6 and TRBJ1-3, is GAGVSQSPRYKVTKRGQDVALRCDPISGHVSLYWYRQALGQGPEFLTYFNYEAQQDKSGLPNDRFSAERPEGSISTLTIQRTEQRDSAMYRCASSDPGRGNTIYFGEGSWLTVV.

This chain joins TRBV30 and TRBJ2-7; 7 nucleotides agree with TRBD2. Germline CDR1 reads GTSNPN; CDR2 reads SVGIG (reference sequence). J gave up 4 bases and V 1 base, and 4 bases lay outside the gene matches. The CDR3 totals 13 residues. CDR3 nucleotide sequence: TGTGCCTGGAGTGCCGGGGGAGGGTACGAGCAGTACTTC. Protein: CAWSAGGGYEQYF.

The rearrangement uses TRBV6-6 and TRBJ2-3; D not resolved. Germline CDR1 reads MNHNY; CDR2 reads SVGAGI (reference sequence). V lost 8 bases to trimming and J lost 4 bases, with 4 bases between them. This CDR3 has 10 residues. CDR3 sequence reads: CASRSDTQYF. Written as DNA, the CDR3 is TGTGCCAGCCGCTCAGATACGCAGTATTTT.

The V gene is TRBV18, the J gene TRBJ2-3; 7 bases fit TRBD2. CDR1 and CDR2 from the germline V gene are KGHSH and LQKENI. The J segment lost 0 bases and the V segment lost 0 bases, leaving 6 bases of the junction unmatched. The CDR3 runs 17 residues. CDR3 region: CASSPPRLAISTDTQYF. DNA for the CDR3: TGTGCCAGCTCACCACCCAGACTAGCTATCAGCACAGATACGCAGTATTTT.

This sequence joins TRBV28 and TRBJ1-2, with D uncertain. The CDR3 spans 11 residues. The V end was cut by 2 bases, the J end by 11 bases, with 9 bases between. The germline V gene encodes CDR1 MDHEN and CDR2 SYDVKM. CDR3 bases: TGTGCCAGCAGTTTAGGGCCCGTTTACACCTTC. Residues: CASSLGPVYTF.

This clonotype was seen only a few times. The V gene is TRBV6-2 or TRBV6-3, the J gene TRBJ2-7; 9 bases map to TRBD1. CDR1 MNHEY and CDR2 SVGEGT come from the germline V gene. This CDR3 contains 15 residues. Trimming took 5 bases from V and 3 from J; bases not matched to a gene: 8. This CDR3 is CASSPRDRGIYEQYF. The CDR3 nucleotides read TGTGCCAGCAGTCCCCGAGACAGGGGGATCTACGAGCAGTACTTC.

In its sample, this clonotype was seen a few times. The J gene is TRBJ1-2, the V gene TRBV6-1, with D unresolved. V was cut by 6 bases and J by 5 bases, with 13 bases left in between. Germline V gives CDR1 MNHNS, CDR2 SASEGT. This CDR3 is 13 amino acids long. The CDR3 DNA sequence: TGTGCCAGCAGCGCTCGCATTGGTTATGGCTACACCTTC. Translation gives CASSARIGYGYTF.

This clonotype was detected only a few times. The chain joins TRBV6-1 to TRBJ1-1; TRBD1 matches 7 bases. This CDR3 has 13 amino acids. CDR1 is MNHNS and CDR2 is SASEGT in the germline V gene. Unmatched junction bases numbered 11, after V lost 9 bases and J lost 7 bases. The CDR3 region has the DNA TGTGCCAGTCGCGTACAGGGGCAGCGTGAAGCTTTCTTT. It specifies CASRVQGQREAFF.

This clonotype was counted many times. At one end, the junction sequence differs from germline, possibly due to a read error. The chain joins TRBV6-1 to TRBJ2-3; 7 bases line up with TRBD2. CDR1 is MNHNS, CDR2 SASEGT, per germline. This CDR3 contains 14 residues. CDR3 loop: CASSQLASTDTQYF. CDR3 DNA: TGCGCCAGCTCACAACTAGCGAGCACAGATACGCAGTATTTT.